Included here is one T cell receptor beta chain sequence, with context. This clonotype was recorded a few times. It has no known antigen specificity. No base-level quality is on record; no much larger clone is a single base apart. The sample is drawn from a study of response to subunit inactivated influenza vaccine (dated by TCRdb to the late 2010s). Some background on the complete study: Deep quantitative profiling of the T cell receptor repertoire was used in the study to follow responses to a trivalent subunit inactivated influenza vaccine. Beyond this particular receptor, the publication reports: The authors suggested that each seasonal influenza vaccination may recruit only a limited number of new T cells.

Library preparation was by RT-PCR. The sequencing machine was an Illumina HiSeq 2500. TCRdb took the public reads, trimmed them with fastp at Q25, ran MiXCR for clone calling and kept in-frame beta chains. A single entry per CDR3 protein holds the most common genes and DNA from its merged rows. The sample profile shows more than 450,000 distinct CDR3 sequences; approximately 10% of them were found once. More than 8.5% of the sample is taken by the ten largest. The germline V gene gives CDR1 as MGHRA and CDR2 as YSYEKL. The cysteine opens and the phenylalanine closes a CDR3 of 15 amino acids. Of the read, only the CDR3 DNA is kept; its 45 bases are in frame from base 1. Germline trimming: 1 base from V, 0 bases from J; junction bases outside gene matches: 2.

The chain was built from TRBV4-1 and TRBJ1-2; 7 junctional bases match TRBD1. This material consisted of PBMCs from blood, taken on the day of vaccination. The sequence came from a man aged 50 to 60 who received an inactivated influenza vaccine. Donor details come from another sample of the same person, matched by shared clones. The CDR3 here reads CASSQGDRTNYGYTF. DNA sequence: TGCGCCAGCAGCCAAGGGGACAGAACTAACTATGGCTACACCTTC.